A single sample is the source of the 30 T cell receptor beta chains below, sequenced in a study of T cells in Graves' hyperthyroidism and ophthalmopathy. The investigators amplified TCR beta CDR3 regions from RNA transcripts. The HTBI primer set served for first-round RT-PCR of the TCR CDR3. TCRdb analysed the multiplex PCR reads with MiXCR anew, one entry per CDR3 protein. The sample lists around 350,000 distinct CDR3 sequences; under 20% were seen once. Sequencing used blood. The source of these receptors is a woman aged 18-35 years with Graves' hyperthyroidism.

This clonotype was observed many times. The V call is TRBV6-5, the J call TRBJ2-7; D call uncertain. Germline V gives CDR1 MNHEY, CDR2 SVGAGI. The V gene lost 4 bases and the J gene lost 2 bases, with 3 bases spanning the gap. This CDR3 has 11 amino acids. CDR3: CASSSAYEQYF. The CDR3 region has the DNA TGTGCCAGCAGTTCGGCCTACGAGCAGTACTTC.

This clonotype was found many times. In nucleotides, the CDR3 is TGTGCCAGCAGCCAGGGTGGAGGGTCCCGCCCCTATGGCTACACCTTC. Its protein product is CASSQGGGSRPYGYTF. The gene calls are TRBV7-2 and TRBJ1-2; D perhaps matches TRBD1 (5 bases). Trimming stripped 5 bases from V and 4 bases from J, with 20 bases between. CDR3 length equals 16 residues. Germline CDR1 is SGHTA and CDR2 is FQGNSA.

In this sample, this clonotype turned up many times. The chain's CDR3 is CASSPPTQVGYEQYF. DNA of the CDR3: TGCGCCAGCAGCCCTCCCACACAAGTAGGCTACGAGCAGTACTTC. The chain carries TRBV5-1 and TRBJ2-7; D is unclear. The V gene's germline CDR1 is SGHRS and CDR2 YFSETQ. The CDR3 spans 15 residues. Trimming cost V 4 bases and J 3 bases, with 17 bases left between them.

This clonotype was detected only a few times. The genes are TRBV3-1 and TRBJ1-1; the D is unclear. The V end lost 1 base, the J end lost 0 bases, and 6 bases lay between the germline ends. Germline CDR1 reads LGHDT; CDR2 reads YNNKEL (reference sequence). The length of the CDR3 is 14 residues. The CDR3 DNA follows: TGTGCCAGCAGCCAAGGATTTTTGAACACTGAAGCTTTCTTT. This sequence encodes CASSQGFLNTEAFF.

This clonotype was seen ten or more times. The chain has TRBV9 and TRBJ1-5, with D perhaps matching TRBD1 (6 bases). Germline V gives CDR1 SGDLS, CDR2 YYNGEE. The CDR3 is made up of 17 amino acids. Trimming stripped 3 bases from V and 0 bases from J, with 16 bases between. Here the CDR3 DNA reads TGTGCCAGCAGCGCGGGGGAGGGGGGATATAGCAATCAGCCCCAGCATTTT. This sequence encodes CASSAGEGGYSNQPQHF.

The chain's CDR3 is CASSPGTGRGNTEAFF. For the CDR3, the DNA is TGTGCCAGCAGTCCCGGGACAGGTCGGGGGAACACTGAAGCTTTCTTT. This chain joins TRBV11-2 and TRBJ1-1, with 8 bases matching TRBD1. CDR1 and CDR2 (germline): SGHAT, FQNNGV. Trimming removed 6 bases from V and 1 base from J; junction bases left unmatched: 10. This CDR3 contains 16 residues.

This clonotype has a count of ten or more. This chain joins TRBV15 and TRBJ1-2; a possible D gene is TRBD1 (6 bases). The CDR3 extends over 16 amino acids. V lost 0 bases and J lost 4, with 15 bases in between. Germline loops: CDR1 LNHNV, CDR2 YYDKDF (reference sequence). The CDR3 region is CATSRDPGKGGYGYTF. The CDR3, as DNA: TGTGCCACCAGCAGAGATCCTGGCAAAGGGGGCTATGGCTACACCTTC.

Many counts were recorded for this clonotype. The V call is TRBV6-1, the J call TRBJ1-1; 7 nucleotides align to TRBD1. The CDR3 sequence is 14 residues long. The V gene end was trimmed by 8 bases and the J gene end by 1 base; junction bases not matched to a gene: 7. Per the germline V gene, CDR1 is MNHNS and CDR2 is SASEGT. This CDR3 reads CASSPDRKNTEAFF. In nucleotides, the CDR3 is TGTGCCAGCTCCCCGGACAGGAAGAACACTGAAGCTTTCTTT.

This clonotype was recorded at least ten times. This chain links TRBV7-2 with TRBJ2-7, with D unclear. This CDR3 is 14 amino acids long. V lost 1 base and J lost 2, with 9 bases in between. CDR1 SGHTA and CDR2 FQGNSA come from the germline V gene. CDR3: CASSLEPVAYEQYF. For the CDR3, the DNA is TGTGCCAGCAGCTTAGAACCCGTAGCCTACGAGCAGTACTTC.

This clonotype was picked up many times. The chain joins TRBV2 to TRBJ1-1, with TRBD1 as a possible D gene (6 bases). Trimming left V 6 bases short and J 0 bases short, with 11 bases between. Germline CDR1 SNHLY, CDR2 FYNNEI. The CDR3 sequence is 14 residues long. CDR3 coding DNA: TGTGCCAGCAGCCCGACAGGCATGAACACTGAAGCTTTCTTT. This codes for CASSPTGMNTEAFF.

This rearrangement joins TRBV20-1 to TRBJ2-2; D is perhaps TRBD1 (5 bases). The germline CDR1 and CDR2 sequences are DFQATT and SNEGSKA (reference sequence). This CDR3 contains 17 residues. The V and J ends lost 1 base and 10 bases respectively, with 25 bases between them. The DNA of the CDR3 is TGCAGTGCTAGAGGACCATGGGGCTCCCCGACACCGGAGGAGCTGTTTTTT. It yields the protein CSARGPWGSPTPEELFF.

The chain is built from TRBV7-2 and TRBJ2-7, with 7 bases identical to TRBD2. The V segment lost 4 bases and the J segment 4 bases; nucleotides outside the gene matches: 4. There are 13 residues in the CDR3. CDR1 and CDR2 from the germline V gene are SGHTA and FQGNSA. CDR3 DNA sequence: TGTGCCAGCAGCTCAATCGGGGGGTACGAGCAGTACTTC. Its protein is CASSSIGGYEQYF.

This clonotype was seen many times. The chain combines TRBV28 with TRBJ2-5, with 8 bases lining up with TRBD1. J gave up 4 bases and V 6 bases, and 7 bases lay outside the gene matches. CDR1 is MDHEN, CDR2 SYDVKM, per germline. This CDR3 has 14 residues. CDR3 loop: CASRTGTGSETQYF. CDR3 bases: TGTGCCAGCAGGACCGGGACAGGTTCAGAGACCCAGTACTTC.

This clonotype came up many times. V gene TRBV28 combines with J gene TRBJ1-5; TRBD1 might be the D (5 bases). V was clipped by 10 bases and J by 2 bases, with 18 bases between them. The CDR3 covers 15 residues. Germline values: CDR1 MDHEN, CDR2 SYDVKM. DNA of the CDR3: TGTGCCACCTTGTGGGGGGAGGTCGGCAATCAGCCCCAGCATTTT. Translating gives CATLWGEVGNQPQHF.

Details on this clonotype: One end of the junction is discordant with germline, which a read error may explain. V gene TRBV10-3 combines with J gene TRBJ1-1, with D maybe TRBD1 (5 bases). There are 13 residues in the CDR3. Germline assignment: CDR1 ENHRY and CDR2 SYGVKD. The CDR3 spells CAISEGGGTEACF. The CDR3 nucleotides read TGTGCCATCAGTGAGGGGGGAGGGACTGAAGCTTGCTTT.

This clonotype has at least ten counts. This chain links TRBV28 with TRBJ1-5; TRBD1 is a possible D gene (5 bases). Germline V CDR1 and CDR2: MDHEN, SYDVKM. The CDR3 runs 14 residues. V lost 2 bases, J lost 5 bases, and 10 bases lay in between. Here the CDR3 DNA reads TGTGCCAGCAGTTTAGTAGGGGTATATCAGCCCCAGCATTTT. This gives the protein CASSLVGVYQPQHF.

With regard to this clonotype: A much larger clone sits a single nucleotide away, making a read error possible. The CDR3 ends on some other residue instead of the conserved phenylalanine or tryptophan, so this is likely a read error. CDR3 in amino acids: CATSRDRVNQPQHV. CDR3 DNA: TGTGCCACCAGCAGAGATAGAGTAAACCAGCCCCAGCATGTT. The gene calls are TRBV15 and TRBJ1-5; D is unclear. This CDR3 spans 14 amino acids. V was clipped by 0 bases and J by 7 bases, with 10 bases between them. CDR1 and CDR2 (germline): LNHNV, YYDKDF (reference sequence).

This clonotype has just a few counts. The chain is built from TRBV27 and TRBJ2-7; possible D gene TRBD1, 6 bases. V dropped 6 bases and J dropped 0 bases, with 15 bases sitting between them. There are 15 residues in the CDR3. Per germline, CDR1 MNHEY and CDR2 SMNVEV (reference sequence). The CDR3 sequence: CASSRSLGGSYEQYF. The CDR3 DNA sequence: TGTGCCAGCAGCCGATCGTTAGGGGGCTCCTACGAGCAGTACTTC.

This clonotype was found a few times. The genes are TRBV19 and TRBJ2-2; TRBD2 is a possible D gene (5 bases). V lost 4 bases to trimming and J lost 1 base, with 10 bases between them. The CDR3 consists of 15 residues. Germline CDR1 reads LNHDA; CDR2 reads SQIVND (reference sequence). The CDR3 loop reads CASSNTGKNTGELFF. Written as DNA, the CDR3 is TGTGCCAGTAGTAATACGGGGAAGAACACCGGGGAGCTGTTTTTT.

The chain combines TRBV11-2 with TRBJ2-5; 8 bases agree with TRBD1. The CDR3 contains 14 residues. Germline trimming cut 9 bases from V and 5 bases from J; bases unmatched to any gene: 11. Germline CDR1 is SGHAT and CDR2 is FQNNGV. The CDR3 sequence is CASLDRGGMETQYF. The CDR3 nucleotides read TGTGCCAGTCTAGACAGGGGAGGTATGGAGACCCAGTACTTC.

This clonotype has at least ten counts. The chain combines TRBV12-3 or TRBV12-4 with TRBJ1-1; D not resolved. V gave up 10 bases and J gave up 0 bases, with 12 bases separating them. The CDR3 has 13 amino acids. As DNA, the CDR3 is TGTGCCAATTCGAAAGACCTGAACACTGAAGCTTTCTTT. Amino acid sequence: CANSKDLNTEAFF.

This clonotype was counted a few times. At one end the junction does not follow the germline gene, possibly because of a read error. The chain links TRBV2 to TRBJ2-4; TRBD2 might be the D (7 bases). Germline lookup yields CDR1 SNHLY and CDR2 FYNNEI. The CDR3 length is 16 residues. As DNA, the CDR3 is TGTGCCAGCACCGGGTGGGCTAGCAGGGGACTAAACATTAAGTACTTC. It specifies CASTGWASRGLNIKYF.

This clonotype was counted ten times or more. The chain couples TRBV19 to TRBJ2-2; D gene uncertain. V shed 8 bases and J shed 5 bases, with 12 bases lying between them. This CDR3 contains 13 residues. Germline loops: CDR1 LNHDA, CDR2 SQIVND (reference sequence). CDR3 nucleotides: TGTGCCAGTTATGGCGCTTGGACCGGGGAGCTGTTTTTT. This encodes CASYGAWTGELFF.

This clonotype was seen many times. The chain combines TRBV15 with TRBJ1-2; no clear D. Between the trimmed V and J ends, which lost 0 bases and 6 bases, there was a span of 14 bases. CDR3 length: 15 residues. CDR1 and CDR2 from the germline V gene are LNHNV and YYDKDF (reference sequence). The CDR3 region is CATSRDLTPRDGYTF. The CDR3 coding sequence is TGTGCCACCAGCAGAGATCTCACCCCTAGGGATGGCTACACCTTC.

This clonotype was seen many times. The rearrangement links TRBV5-1 to TRBJ2-5; no clear D gene. The CDR3 runs 13 residues. The germline V and J ends were trimmed by 1 base and 4 bases, with 8 bases remaining between them. Germline V gene lookup returns CDR1 SGHRS and CDR2 YFSETQ. CDR3 sequence reads: CASSLLGLETQYF. The CDR3 DNA follows: TGCGCCAGCAGCTTGTTAGGGTTAGAGACCCAGTACTTC.

The chain carries TRBV5-6 and TRBJ1-2; D gene uncertain. Deletions cut 0 bases from V and 5 bases from J, with 17 bases between. Germline V CDR1 and CDR2: SGHDT, YYEEEE. CDR3 length equals 16 residues. The CDR3 region has the DNA TGTGCCAGCAGCTTGGGGTACTCTTTAACCTTTTATGGCTACACCTTC. Translating it yields CASSLGYSLTFYGYTF.

This clonotype has ten or more counts. Just one base apart from a much larger clone, this may be a read error. V usage is TRBV12-3 or TRBV12-4 and J usage is TRBJ1-1, with D possibly matching TRBD1 (6 bases). The CDR3 length is 14 residues. The chain's CDR3 is CASRPSQGNTEACF. In DNA form, the CDR3 reads TGTGCCAGCAGACCCTCACAGGGCAACACTGAAGCTTGCTTT.

This clonotype has a count of ten or more. The chain has TRBV7-9 and TRBJ1-5; D is unresolved. Germline CDR1 and CDR2: SEHNR and FQNEAQ (reference sequence). CDR3 length: 12 amino acids. V was shortened by 3 bases and J by 7 bases, with 7 bases between the two germline ends. CDR3 nucleotide sequence: TGTGCCAGCAGCTTCTATGGACAGCCCCAGCATTTT. It specifies CASSFYGQPQHF.

This clonotype was seen many times. This chain links TRBV6-1 with TRBJ2-7, with D tentatively TRBD1 or TRBD2 (6 bases each). Trimming stripped 6 bases from V and 3 bases from J, with 18 bases between. Germline lookup yields CDR1 MNHNS and CDR2 SASEGT. The CDR3 spans 15 residues. CDR3 coding DNA: TGTGCCAGCAGCCCCCGACGGGGGCGAAGCTACGAGCAGTACTTC. Its protein product is CASSPRRGRSYEQYF.

Of note for this clonotype: A read error is possible here, since a much larger clone lies one base away. The chain couples TRBV2 to TRBJ1-5; D unresolved. This CDR3 is built from 15 residues. CDR1 SNHLY and CDR2 FYNNEI come from the germline V gene. Trimming took off 5 bases at V and 4 bases at J, with 15 bases between the two ends. CDR3 in amino acids: CASSFLGIGNQPQHF. The CDR3 DNA is TGTGCCAGCAGTTTCTTAGGGATAGGGAATCAGCCCCAGCATTTT.